Listed below are T cell receptor beta chains from one sample, sequenced in a study of CD8 T cells in ankylosing spondylitis. Via MiXCR, TCRdb re-called the 5' RACE reads, giving one row per CDR3 protein. Here the sample spans roughly 700,000 distinct CDR3 sequences, around 19% being singletons. Sequenced input: blood, either unsorted or a sorted T cell fraction (not recorded which). The origin of the receptors is a male donor with ankylosing spondylitis. The CDR3 runs from the conserved cysteine through the conserved F or W. D genes are given only for firm matches. Only some rows state a clone size, as once, few, many or a class for expanded clones.

NA	TRBV7-3	TRBD2	TRBJ2-1	CASSFSSGGATEQFF	TGTGCCAGCAGCTTCAGTAGCGGGGGGGCCACTGAGCAGTTCTTC
few	TRBV24-1	NA	TRBJ1-5	CATSDSPNQPQHF	TGTGCCACCAGTGATTCCCCAAATCAGCCCCAGCATTTT
few	TRBV7-9	NA	TRBJ1-2	CASSLDSEFYGYTF	TGTGCCAGCAGCTTAGATTCAGAATTCTATGGCTACACCTTC
NA	TRBV5-1	TRBD2	TRBJ2-1	CASSRLRSGDGEQFF	TGCGCCAGCAGCCGGCTTAGGAGCGGGGACGGGGAGCAGTTCTTC
NA	TRBV18	TRBD2	TRBJ2-1	CASSGTSGRMTYNEQFF	TGTGCCAGCTCAGGGACTAGCGGCCGTATGACCTACAATGAGCAGTTCTTC
few	TRBV20-1	TRBD2	TRBJ2-3	CSARVSLIAGGSIGTQYF	TGCAGTGCTAGAGTGTCCCTAATAGCGGGGGGTAGTATAGGTACGCAGTATTTT
few	TRBV12-3/TRBV12-4	NA	TRBJ2-1	CASSFYSTISYNEQFF	TGTGCCAGCAGTTTTTATTCGACTATCTCCTACAATGAGCAGTTCTTC
NA	TRBV7-2	NA	TRBJ1-2	CASSFTGSGYGYTF	TGTGCCAGCAGCTTTACAGGGAGTGGATATGGCTACACCTTC
many	TRBV20-1	NA	TRBJ1-5	CSARDLGGHSQPQHF	TGCAGTGCTAGAGATCTAGGAGGCCACAGTCAGCCCCAGCATTTT
few	TRBV9	TRBD1	TRBJ2-7	CASSSGQGRYEQYF	TGTGCCAGCAGCTCCGGACAGGGGCGGTACGAGCAGTACTTC
few	TRBV7-2	NA	TRBJ2-7	CASSLRNRDQQYF	TGTGCCAGCAGCTTAAGGAACAGAGACCAGCAGTACTTC
NA	TRBV4-2	TRBD2	TRBJ2-2	CASSREVRGGAVYTGELFF	TGTGCCAGCAGCCGCGAGGTGCGGGGGGGCGCGGTGTACACCGGGGAGCTGTTTTTT
few	TRBV20-1	TRBD1	TRBJ1-5	CSARTGGSGNQPQHF	TGCAGTGCTAGAACAGGGGGCTCGGGCAATCAGCCCCAGCATTTT
many	TRBV12-3/TRBV12-4	NA	TRBJ2-3	CASSLVRTDTQYF	TGTGCCAGCAGCTTAGTCCGAACAGATACGCAGTATTTT
NA	TRBV5-1	NA	TRBJ2-7	CASSQVGAEREQYF	TGCGCCAGCAGTCAGGTAGGCGCAGAAAGGGAGCAGTACTTC
NA	TRBV9	TRBD1	TRBJ2-2	CASSAPQGAKGELFF	TGTGCCAGCAGCGCGCCACAGGGGGCCAAAGGGGAGCTGTTTTTT
NA	TRBV7-6	TRBD2	TRBJ2-2	CASRRTSGFITGELFF	TGTGCCAGCAGACGGACTAGCGGTTTTATCACCGGGGAGCTGTTTTTT
many	TRBV2	TRBD1	TRBJ1-5	CASSGFRQGYQPQHF	TGTGCCAGCAGCGGGTTTCGACAGGGCTATCAGCCCCAGCATTTT
few	TRBV6-1	TRBD1	TRBJ2-1	CASSELAGTGYNEQFF	TGTGCCAGCAGTGAATTGGCCGGGACAGGGTACAATGAGCAGTTCTTC
NA	TRBV20-1	NA	TRBJ2-1	CSAVGGGLQNEQFF	TGCAGTGCTGTGGGGGGGGGGCTTCAAAATGAGCAGTTCTTC
few	TRBV7-3	TRBD1	TRBJ2-7	CASSYGTGDDEQYF	TGTGCCAGCAGCTACGGGACAGGGGACGACGAGCAGTACTTC
few	TRBV12-3/TRBV12-4	TRBD1	TRBJ1-1	CASSYQGATEAFF	TGTGCCAGCAGTTATCAGGGGGCTACTGAAGCTTTCTTT
few	TRBV27	TRBD2	TRBJ2-5	CASSFLAGGWETQYF	TGTGCCAGCAGTTTCCTAGCGGGAGGTTGGGAGACCCAGTACTTC
NA	TRBV29-1	NA	TRBJ1-1	CSVQRNTEAFF	TGCAGCGTTCAGAGGAACACTGAAGCTTTCTTT
NA	TRBV28	TRBD2	TRBJ2-5	CASSLLGLAGESETQYF	TGTGCCAGCAGTTTGTTGGGACTAGCGGGAGAATCGGAGACCCAGTACTTC
NA	TRBV12-3/TRBV12-4	NA	TRBJ2-2	CASSPGQFGELFF	TGTGCCAGCAGTCCTGGACAGTTCGGGGAGCTGTTTTTT